This paragraph reports one T cell receptor (beta chain). The antigen remains undetermined. The V segment lost 0 bases and the J segment 0 bases; nucleotides outside the gene matches: 2. Germline values: CDR1 LGHNA, CDR2 YNFKEQ. This CDR3 has 16 residues. The method was immunoSEQ multiplex PCR; TCRdb's version includes in-frame clones alone and lacks a portion of them. This table has about 33,000 clones, 90% to 95% appearing once. This record comes from a study of circulating and synovial CD4+ cells in juvenile arthritis. General observations from the study: Circulating pathogenic-like lymphocytes shared a substantially higher fraction of CDR3 sequences with synovium than bulk blood.

The receptor comes from a human donor with juvenile idiopathic arthritis. The material sequenced was CD4+ T cells from blood. V gene TRBV4-2 combines with J gene TRBJ2-1; 7 nucleotides align to TRBD2. CDR3 residues: CASSQDTGGSYNEQFF. CDR3 nucleotide sequence: TGTGCCAGCAGCCAAGATACGGGGGGCTCCTACAATGAGCAGTTCTTC.